This T cell receptor (beta chain) is drawn from a study of cytomegalovirus exposure and HLA in healthy donors. Regarding this clone: The antigen remains unidentified.

This CDR3 has 13 residues. Deletions cut 0 bases from V and 4 bases from J, with 6 bases between. The V gene's germline CDR1 is MNHEY and CDR2 SMNVEV (reference sequence). Study observations and caveats: One later analysis reportedly identified an Asian-associated ancestry cluster that showed fewer N-insertions than the approximately 670-donor mean. Per published reports, the classifier diagnosed cytomegalovirus status with high specificity and sensitivity. Further analysis was carried out later, and it showed several of the most significant clusters appearing linked to common viral pathogens.

Primers for the PCR totalled 60 Vbeta and 13 Jbeta. Here immunoSEQ multiplex PCR was the method, and the copy in TCRdb shows in-frame clones only, minus some. Here the sample table reports 45,000 to 65,000 clones. The specimen was PBMCs. This chain connects TRBV27 to TRBJ1-2, with D perhaps TRBD1 (6 bases). This receptor was taken from a man younger than 30 in good health and CMV-seropositive. The chain's CDR3 is CASSLSGGYGYTF. DNA of the CDR3: TGTGCCAGCAGTTTATCAGGGGGCTATGGCTACACCTTC.